Listed below are T cell receptor beta chains from one sample, sequenced in a study of T cell repertoires in breast cancer. TCRdb reprocessed the emulsion pairing reads via MiXCR and lists one record per CDR3 protein. The sample carries about 40,000 distinct CDR3 sequences, over 40% recorded once. Sequenced sample: CD8+ T cells. The receptors originated from a pool of human donors with breast cancer or a healthy control (not recorded which). The CDR3 runs from the conserved cysteine through the conserved F or W. Each record gives: clone size, D gene, V gene, J gene, CDR3 protein, CDR3 DNA. A D gene is named only where the DNA matches it firmly. A clone size is listed for some rows: how often the clone was seen (once, few, many), or a class if it is expanded.

few	NA	TRBV10-3	TRBJ2-3	CAISEGDRVLDDTQYF	TGTGCCATCAGTGAGGGGGACCGGGTCCTTGATGATACGCAGTATTTT
NA	NA	TRBV27	TRBJ1-1	CASSIWGRDTEAFF	TGTGCCAGCTCCATTTGGGGAAGGGACACTGAAGCTTTCTTT
NA	NA	TRBV20-1	TRBJ1-2	CSAKAPEGLLYGYTF	TGCAGTGCTAAAGCTCCTGAGGGTCTTCTTTATGGCTACACCTTC
many	TRBD1	TRBV6-2/TRBV6-3	TRBJ2-2	CASSPQRTGQSGELFF	TGTGCCAGCAGTCCCCAAAGGACAGGGCAGTCCGGGGAGCTGTTTTTT
NA	NA	TRBV5-1	TRBJ1-1	CASSLSAVNTEAFF	TGCGCCAGCAGCTTGTCGGCCGTGAACACTGAAGCTTTCTTT
NA	NA	TRBV10-3	TRBJ1-1	CAISGRGDTEAFF	TGTGCCATCAGTGGCAGGGGAGACACTGAAGCTTTCTTT
NA	NA	TRBV20-1	TRBJ1-1	CSARLELDTEASF	TGCAGTGCTAGATTGGAGTTGGACACTGAAGCTTCCTTT
NA	NA	TRBV7-2	TRBJ2-2	CASSLGRNTGELFF	TGTGCCAGCAGCTTAGGACGGAACACCGGGGAGCTGTTTTTT
many	TRBD1	TRBV20-1	TRBJ1-1	CSARSATGKTEAFF	TGCAGTGCTAGATCGGCGACAGGGAAGACTGAAGCTTTCTTT
medium-sized	TRBD2	TRBV6-2/TRBV6-3	TRBJ2-1	CASKSAGKVGEGDEQFF	TGTGCCAGCAAGTCCGCGGGAAAGGTCGGGGAGGGTGATGAGCAGTTCTTC
NA	NA	TRBV2	TRBJ2-7	CASSSPRAYEQYF	TGTGCCAGCAGTTCTCCTCGGGCCTACGAGCAGTACTTC
few	NA	TRBV18	TRBJ2-7	CASSPDRAGEQYF	TGTGCCAGCTCACCTGACAGGGCGGGGGAGCAGTACTTC
NA	NA	TRBV6-2/TRBV6-3	TRBJ2-5	CASSGESPEEGETQYF	TGTGCCAGCAGTGGGGAATCCCCCGAGGAGGGAGAGACCCAGTACTTC
NA	NA	TRBV12-3/TRBV12-4	TRBJ2-3	CASSPRDGRTDTQYF	TGTGCCAGCAGTCCAAGGGACGGGAGAACAGATACGCAGTATTTT
NA	NA	TRBV18	TRBJ2-5	CASSPPSSKGETQYF	TGTGCCAGCTCACCACCGTCCTCCAAAGGGGAGACCCAGTACTTC
NA	NA	TRBV5-4	TRBJ1-5	CASSLEDQPQHF	TGTGCCAGCAGCTTGGAGGATCAGCCCCAGCATTTT
NA	TRBD1	TRBV3-1	TRBJ1-2	CASSRQGGYGYTF	TGTGCCAGCAGCCGACAGGGGGGGTATGGCTACACCTTC
NA	TRBD2	TRBV11-3	TRBJ2-7	CASSPYGGSYEQYF	TGTGCCAGCAGCCCCTACGGGGGGTCCTACGAGCAGTACTTT
NA	NA	TRBV19	TRBJ1-3	CASSDDGLGPGNTIYF	TGTGCCAGTAGCGACGACGGTTTGGGGCCTGGAAACACCATATATTTT
few	NA	TRBV27	TRBJ2-4	CASSERDKKNIQYF	TGTGCCAGCTCCGAAAGGGATAAAAAAAACATTCAGTACTTC
NA	TRBD2	TRBV20-1	TRBJ2-7	CSARGGGGGDYEQYF	TGCAGTGCTAGAGGGGGAGGCGGGGGGGATTACGAGCAGTACTTC
few	NA	TRBV7-9	TRBJ2-1	CASSFLTGNEQFF	TGTGCCAGCAGCTTCCTGACTGGCAATGAGCAGTTCTTC
NA	NA	TRBV25-1	TRBJ2-3	CASSEPFRASADTQYF	TGTGCCAGCAGTGAACCGTTCAGGGCCAGCGCAGATACGCAGTATTTT
NA	NA	TRBV20-1	TRBJ1-1	CSARIRDAGHTEALF	TGCAGTGCTAGAATCCGGGACGCCGGACACACTGAAGCTCTCTTT
NA	TRBD1	TRBV9	TRBJ1-4	CASSVAPGQGNEKLFF	TGTGCCAGCAGCGTAGCACCGGGACAGGGAAATGAAAAACTGTTTTTT
few	NA	TRBV20-1	TRBJ1-1	CSAKGGKDTEAFF	TGCAGTGCAAAAGGAGGAAAGGACACTGAAGCTTTCTTT
NA	NA	TRBV10-3	TRBJ1-2	CAISVEQSGGYTF	TGTGCCATCAGTGTAGAGCAGTCTGGCGGCTACACCTTC
NA	TRBD2	TRBV14	TRBJ2-3	CAKCLFSRLAGPGTQYF	TGTGCCAAGTGCCTGTTTTCGAGACTAGCGGGCCCAGGTACGCAGTATTTT
NA	NA	TRBV6-2/TRBV6-3	TRBJ2-1	CASSYVSGSYNEQFF	TGTGCCAGCAGTTACGTATCGGGCTCCTACAATGAGCAGTTCTTC
NA	NA	TRBV4-2	TRBJ1-2	CASSQDGGLPGYTF	TGTGCCAGCAGCCAAGATGGCGGCCTCCCTGGCTACACCTTC
NA	TRBD1	TRBV20-1	TRBJ2-7	CSARDGTGNSYEQYF	TGCAGTGCTAGAGATGGGACAGGAAATTCCTACGAGCAGTACTTC
NA	NA	TRBV20-1	TRBJ2-1	CSARSAGALSEQFF	TGCAGTGCTAGATCCGCCGGGGCCCTCTCCGAGCAGTTCTTC
NA	TRBD1	TRBV5-1	TRBJ2-3	CTSSLRDSGDTQYF	TGCACCAGCAGCTTGAGGGACAGCGGCGATACGCAGTATTTT
many	NA	TRBV20-1	TRBJ2-7	CSALRPGVPYEQYF	TGCAGTGCCCTCAGACCGGGAGTACCCTACGAGCAGTACTTC
NA	TRBD1	TRBV6-5	TRBJ2-1	CTSHLDRGKNEQFF	TGTACCAGCCACCTAGACAGGGGGAAGAATGAGCAGTTCTTC
NA	TRBD1	TRBV7-9	TRBJ1-4	CASSSWTGGRTNEKLFF	TGTGCCAGCAGCTCATGGACAGGGGGGAGGACTAATGAAAAACTGTTTTTT
NA	NA	TRBV13	TRBJ2-1	CASSLWTGGDNEQFF	TGTGCCAGCAGCTTATGGACCGGCGGGGATAATGAGCAGTTCTTC
NA	NA	TRBV3-1	TRBJ1-1	CASSYTAAGGTEAFF	TGTGCCAGCAGCTATACCGCGGCGGGTGGCACTGAAGCTTTCTTT
once	TRBD2	TRBV12-3/TRBV12-4	TRBJ2-7	CASSLGTLAGRVSYEQYF	TGTGCCAGCAGTTTAGGGACCCTAGCGGGACGGGTCTCCTACGAGCAGTACTTC
few	NA	TRBV20-1	TRBJ2-5	CSARRGQETQYF	TGCAGTGCTAGAAGGGGGCAAGAGACCCAGTACTTC
NA	NA	TRBV29-1	TRBJ1-1	CSVDQGRGTEAFF	TGCAGCGTTGACCAGGGGCGCGGCACTGAAGCTTTCTTT
NA	NA	TRBV2	TRBJ1-5	CASSGDSNQPQHF	TGTGCCAGCAGTGGGGATAGCAATCAGCCCCAGCATTTT
NA	NA	TRBV2	TRBJ1-2	CASKESYGYTF	TGTGCCAGCAAGGAGTCCTATGGCTACACCTTC
NA	TRBD2	TRBV6-2/TRBV6-3	TRBJ2-7	CASQRGGHSYEQYF	TGTGCCAGCCAACGGGGGGGACACTCCTACGAGCAGTACTTC
few	TRBD1	TRBV28	TRBJ1-2	CASSLGGVYGYTF	TGTGCCAGCAGCCTAGGGGGCGTCTATGGCTACACCTTC
NA	NA	TRBV7-7	TRBJ2-3	CASSSTRTDTQYF	TGTGCCAGCAGCAGCACTCGGACAGATACGCAGTATTTT
many	TRBD2	TRBV7-6	TRBJ2-7	CASSRGLAGESYEQYF	TGTGCCAGCAGCCGGGGATTAGCGGGGGAGTCCTACGAGCAGTACTTC
NA	TRBD1	TRBV4-1	TRBJ2-7	CASSINRGTGYEQYF	TGCGCCAGCAGCATCAATAGAGGGACAGGCTACGAGCAGTACTTC
few	NA	TRBV7-8	TRBJ1-1	CASSHRTANTEAFF	TGTGCCAGCAGTCATAGGACAGCGAACACTGAAGCTTTCTTT
few	NA	TRBV27	TRBJ2-1	CASSLALEGPYNEQFF	TGTGCCAGCAGTTTAGCCTTGGAGGGGCCCTACAATGAGCAGTTCTTC
many	TRBD1	TRBV6-1	TRBJ2-1	CASGQGNEQFF	TGTGCCAGCGGACAGGGGAATGAGCAGTTCTTC
few	TRBD1	TRBV15	TRBJ1-4	CATTGPRTGSEKLFF	TGTGCCACAACCGGACCTCGGACAGGGAGTGAAAAACTGTTTTTT
many	NA	TRBV6-1	TRBJ1-2	CASSEYPTANYGYTF	TGTGCCAGCAGTGAATATCCGACAGCTAACTATGGCTACACCTTC
NA	NA	TRBV7-2	TRBJ2-3	CTSSLVEDTQYF	TGTACCAGCAGCTTAGTCGAAGATACGCAGTATTTT
NA	NA	TRBV24-1	TRBJ1-5	CATSEEGTAQPQHF	TGTGCCACCAGTGAGGAAGGGACCGCTCAGCCCCAGCATTTT
few	TRBD2	TRBV12-5	TRBJ2-1	CASGPGLAGRNEQFF	TGTGCTAGTGGTCCAGGACTAGCGGGGCGAAATGAGCAGTTCTTC
NA	TRBD2	TRBV9	TRBJ2-1	CASSVTSGGYNEQFF	TGTGCCAGCAGCGTGACTAGCGGAGGCTACAATGAGCAGTTCTTC
NA	NA	TRBV20-1	TRBJ1-2	CSARNNVRGLPSTAWGYTF	TGCAGTGCTAGAAACAATGTGAGGGGACTTCCATCGACAGCGTGGGGCTACACCTTC